The 21 T cell receptor beta chains below come from one sample, sequenced in a study of blood T cell repertoires in COVID-19. This table comes from immunoSEQ multiplex PCR, and its TCRdb copy is limited to in-frame clones, with some not included. The profile shows roughly 84,000 clones, over 80% of them singletons. The source material was peripheral blood. The receptor source for this set is a man older than 75 with active or convalescent COVID-19.

The chain recombines TRBV5-1 with TRBJ1-5; possibly TRBD1 for D (5 bases). CDR3 size: 16 residues. The germline CDR1 and CDR2 sequences are SGHRS and YFSETQ. The V end was cut by 1 base, the J end by 6 bases, with 17 bases between. DNA of the CDR3: TGCGCCAGCAGCTTGTTTAGCAGGGAATTAGGTCAGCCCCAGCATTTT. It specifies CASSLFSRELGQPQHF.

The V gene is TRBV28, the J gene TRBJ1-3, with a weak D call TRBD1 (5 bases). Germline CDR1 is MDHEN and CDR2 is SYDVKM. Trimming cost V 2 bases and J 3 bases, with 26 bases left between them. The length of the CDR3 is 20 residues. This chain's CDR3 is CASSLIQGVGGRPLGNTIYF. In DNA form, the CDR3 reads TGTGCCAGCAGTTTAATTCAGGGCGTGGGGGGACGACCACTTGGAAACACCATATATTTT.

The V call is TRBV27, the J call TRBJ2-6, with a weak D call TRBD1 (5 bases). Trimming took 6 bases from V and 1 from J, leaving 19 bases between them. This CDR3 has 18 amino acids. Germline CDR1 MNHEY, CDR2 SMNVEV (reference sequence). CDR3 sequence: CASSLGHQGRSGANVLTF. Written as DNA, the CDR3 is TGTGCCAGCAGCCTAGGCCATCAGGGTAGGTCTGGGGCCAACGTCCTGACTTTC. Supplemented by reference TRBV27 and TRBJ2-6, the full variable domain reads EAQVTQNPRYLITVTGKKLTVTCSQNMNHEYMSWYRQDPGLGLRQIYYSMNVEVTDKGDVPEGYKVSRKEKRNFPLILESPSPNQTSLYFCASSLGHQGRSGANVLTFGAGSRLTVL.

The chain has TRBV25-1 and TRBJ2-7; D perhaps matches TRBD2 (6 bases). From germline, CDR1 is MGHDK and CDR2 SYGVNS. The CDR3 extends over 14 amino acids. Trimming pared 9 bases from V and 0 bases from J, leaving 15 bases between. The chain's CDR3 is CASPWGTASYEQYV. The CDR3 nucleotides are TGTGCCAGTCCTTGGGGGACTGCCTCCTACGAGCAGTACGTC.

The chain carries TRBV28 and TRBJ1-2, with D maybe TRBD1 (5 bases). This CDR3 is built from 17 residues. The V gene lost 5 bases and the J gene lost 4 bases, with 23 bases spanning the gap. Germline CDR1 is MDHEN and CDR2 is SYDVKM. The CDR3 DNA is TGTGCCAGCAGTGTCCCTTACGGGACTCCCGGACCCTATGGCTACACCTTC. Protein product: CASSVPYGTPGPYGYTF.

The chain has TRBV5-1 and TRBJ2-7, with TRBD2 as a possible D gene (6 bases). Germline assignment: CDR1 SGHRS and CDR2 YFSETQ. The V gene lost 4 bases and the J gene lost 5 bases, with 19 bases spanning the gap. The CDR3 has 15 residues. CDR3 sequence reads: CASSRRGRVEDEQYV. In DNA form, the CDR3 reads TGCGCCAGCAGCCGGAGGGGCAGGGTAGAAGACGAGCAGTACGTC.

This clone was seen a single time. The V call is TRBV12-3 or TRBV12-4, the J call TRBJ1-1; 7 nucleotides agree with TRBD1. This CDR3 contains 13 residues. V dropped 3 bases and J dropped 3; count of bases not matched to a gene: 1. The CDR3 reads CASSFQGDTEAFF. CDR3 in DNA: TGTGCCAGCAGTTTTCAGGGGGACACTGAAGCTTTCTTT.

The V call is TRBV19, the J call TRBJ2-3; 8 bases are a match to TRBD2. The CDR3 totals 17 residues. From germline, CDR1 is LNHDA and CDR2 SQIVND (reference sequence). Trimming took 3 bases from V and 5 from J; bases not matched to a gene: 13. The CDR3 sequence is CASSMRGVLPGEDTQYF. Here the CDR3 DNA reads TGTGCCAGTAGTATGCGGGGGGTGCTGCCAGGGGAAGATACGCAGTATTTT.

The chain is built from TRBV6-1 and TRBJ1-3, with D unclear. The CDR3 length is 14 residues. Germline lookup yields CDR1 MNHNS and CDR2 SASEGT. Trimming stripped 2 bases from V and 0 bases from J, with 5 bases between. In DNA, the CDR3 is TGTGCCAGCAGTGAACGGAGCTCTGGAAACACCATATATTTT. It encodes CASSERSSGNTIYF.

CDR3 bases: TGTGCCAGCAGTTGGACTCAAGAGACCCAGTACTTC. This sequence encodes CASSWTQETQYF. The V and J genes are TRBV6-6 and TRBJ2-5, with a weak D call TRBD2 (5 bases). CDR3 length: 12 amino acids. The germline CDR1 and CDR2 sequences are MNHNY and SVGAGI (reference sequence). V gave up 4 bases and J gave up 2 bases, with 5 bases separating them.

This clone has only a few counts. The chain uses TRBV5-1 and TRBJ2-2; D possibly corresponds to TRBD1 (6 bases). The V and J ends lost 4 bases and 0 bases respectively, with 10 bases between them. This CDR3 contains 15 residues. The germline gives CDR1 SGHRS, CDR2 YFSETQ. Written as DNA, the CDR3 is TGCGCCAGCAGCACGGGACACTCGAACACCGGGGAGCTGTTTTTT. Encoded protein: CASSTGHSNTGELFF.

The chain joins TRBV24-1 to TRBJ2-5; TRBD1 matches 10 bases. Germline CDR1 KGHDR, CDR2 SFDVKD. The CDR3 has 16 residues. The V and J ends lost 3 bases and 4 bases, in that order; junction bases with no gene match: 7. This CDR3 reads CATSDGTGVLRETQYF. CDR3 bases: TGTGCCACCAGTGATGGGACAGGGGTCTTGCGAGAGACCCAGTACTTC.

The gene calls are TRBV29-1 and TRBJ1-4, with 10 bases matching TRBD1. The length of the CDR3 is 13 residues. The germline CDR1 and CDR2 sequences are SQVTM and ANQGSEA. V shed 6 bases, J shed 3 bases, and the junction held 1 base outside the gene matches. The CDR3 nucleotides are TGCAGCGTGGGGACAGGGGCTAATGAAAAACTGTTTTTT. Translated: CSVGTGANEKLFF.

V is TRBV19 and J is TRBJ2-3; possibly TRBD1 for D (6 bases). The ends were cut back, 4 bases at V and 5 bases at J, with 10 bases in the middle. The CDR3 runs 13 residues. The germline gives CDR1 LNHDA, CDR2 SQIVND (reference sequence). Here the CDR3 DNA reads TGTGCCAGTAGTAGAGGGGGTGGAGATACGCAGTATTTT. This translates into CASSRGGGDTQYF.

This sequence joins TRBV5-6 and TRBJ1-2, with no clear D. The germline gives CDR1 SGHDT, CDR2 YYEEEE. This CDR3 is 13 amino acids long. V dropped 0 bases and J dropped 9 bases, with 12 bases sitting between them. The CDR3 nucleotides are TGTGCCAGCAGCTTGGTAGCGGTCCTGAGCTACACCTTC. Amino acids: CASSLVAVLSYTF.

This clone appeared a few times. The chain carries TRBV3-1 (or the pseudogene TRBV3-2) and TRBJ2-2, with TRBD1 matching over 9 bases. The CDR3 length is 16 residues. The V and J ends lost 3 bases and 6 bases, in that order; junction bases with no gene match: 8. CDR1 and CDR2 (germline): LGHDT, YNNKEL (reference sequence). CDR3 bases: TGTGCCAGCAGCCAGCACCCACAGGGGGCATCCGGGGAGCTGTTTTTT. This sequence encodes CASSQHPQGASGELFF.

The gene calls are TRBV5-1 and TRBJ1-1, with D unclear. This CDR3 is built from 13 residues. Trimming pared 0 bases from V and 2 bases from J, leaving 5 bases between. Germline CDR1 SGHRS, CDR2 YFSETQ. CDR3 DNA: TGCGCCAGCAGCTTGGGCGTTAACACTGAAGCTTTCTTT. The encoded protein is CASSLGVNTEAFF.

V and J are TRBV28 and TRBJ1-5; D remains unclear. The germline V gene encodes CDR1 MDHEN and CDR2 SYDVKM. This CDR3 region has 12 residues. Trimming took 5 bases from V and 3 from J, leaving 5 bases between them. The CDR3 sequence: CASSRYNQPQHF. DNA for the CDR3: TGTGCCAGCAGTCGGTACAATCAGCCCCAGCATTTT.

This clone was found a few times. The V gene is TRBV6-5, the J gene TRBJ1-2, with TRBD1 matching 9 bases. Germline V gene lookup returns CDR1 MNHEY and CDR2 SVGAGI. The trim removed 6 bases at V and 4 bases at J, leaving 6 bases unmatched. This CDR3 has 14 amino acids. CDR3 nucleotide sequence: TGTGCCAGCAGAGACAGGGGGTCACGCTATGGCTACACCTTC. This gives the protein CASRDRGSRYGYTF.

The chain joins TRBV5-1 to TRBJ1-3; D is unclear. The V gene's germline CDR1 is SGHRS and CDR2 YFSETQ. V lost 3 bases and J 0 bases, leaving 7 bases between the germline ends. There are 14 residues in the CDR3. In DNA form, the CDR3 reads TGCGCCAGCAGCTACGACAACTCTGGAAACACCATATATTTT. Translation gives CASSYDNSGNTIYF.

The V and J genes are TRBV5-1 and TRBJ2-1, with 7 bases lining up with TRBD2. Germline V gene sequence: CDR1 SGHRS, CDR2 YFSETQ. This CDR3 is 23 amino acids long. V was pared by 2 bases and J by 0 bases, with 26 bases of the junction left unmatched. CDR3 bases: TGCGCCAGCAGCTTCCCCCCGCGGGGCGGGAGCCGAACCCCGATAAGCTCCTACAATGAGCAGTTCTTC. The encoded protein is CASSFPPRGGSRTPISSYNEQFF.